This TCR beta chain was recovered during a study of HIV-infected children after antiretroviral therapy interruption. Study in general: Most children had recorded EBV and CMV exposure. Samples from the continuous-treatment group were taken at weeks 0, 48 and 150. For the interruption arm, samples span week 0 through about 3 years after study end.

Noted treatment: PENTA 11 planned treatment interruption arm or continuous ART arm. The TCR library was built from RNA with a 3' RACE protocol and unique molecular identifiers. Each CDR3 protein gets one entry after TCRdb re-called the 3' RACE reads with MiXCR. The table lists about 50,000 distinct CDR3 sequences, roughly 4% of them singletons, with over 0.65% in the top ten. General study results and limits: Naive CD4+ Gini coefficient rose by interruption end, suggesting clonal expansion.

This clonotype was counted between two and nine times. Its matching antigen is unknown. Germline CDR1 and CDR2: SGHNT and YENEEA. Trimming took 10 bases from V and 0 from J; bases not matched to a gene: 6. This CDR3 spans 13 amino acids. Sequenced material: CD45RA+ CD4+ T cells from PBMCs, pooled from several time points, taken from a donor given antiretroviral therapy, either interrupted or continuous. Noted subset: naive CD4+ CD45RA+ CD45RO- T cells. The chain has TRBV11-3 and TRBJ2-7; 7 bases line up with TRBD1. The clonotype originates from a pool of human donors with HIV. The CDR3 nucleotides are TGTGCCACGGCGGACAGGACCTCCTACGAGCAGTACTTC. This sequence encodes CATADRTSYEQYF. Full variable domain (remainder filled in from reference TRBV11-3 and TRBJ2-7): EAGVVQSPRYKIIEKKQPVAFWCNPISGHNTLYWYLQNLGQGPELLIRYENEEAVDDSQLPKDRFSAERLKGVDSTLKIQPAELGDSAVYLCATADRTSYEQYFGPGTRLTVT.